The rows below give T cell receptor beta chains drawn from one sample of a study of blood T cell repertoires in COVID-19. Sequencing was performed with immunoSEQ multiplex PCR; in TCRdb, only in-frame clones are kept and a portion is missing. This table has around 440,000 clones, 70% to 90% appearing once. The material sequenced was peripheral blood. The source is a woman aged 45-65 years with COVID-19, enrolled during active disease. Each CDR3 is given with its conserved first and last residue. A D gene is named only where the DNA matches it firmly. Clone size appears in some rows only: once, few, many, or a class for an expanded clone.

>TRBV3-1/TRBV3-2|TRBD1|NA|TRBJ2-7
CASSRSQGAISYEQYF
TGTGCCAGCAGCCGAAGCCAGGGGGCTATCTCCTACGAGCAGTACTTC
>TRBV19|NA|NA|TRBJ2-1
CASSLGDEQFF
TGTGCCAGTAGCTTAGGGGATGAGCAGTTCTTC
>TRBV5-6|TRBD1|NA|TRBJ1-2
CASVGTGSNYGYTF
TGTGCCAGCGTGGGGACAGGGTCTAACTATGGCTACACCTTC
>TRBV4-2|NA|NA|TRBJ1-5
CASSQREGQPVPQHF
TGTGCCAGCAGCCAAAGGGAAGGACAGCCGGTGCCCCAGCATTTT
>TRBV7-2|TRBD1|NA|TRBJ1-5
CASSLVQGEQPQHF
TGTGCCAGCAGCTTAGTACAGGGGGAACAGCCCCAGCATTTT
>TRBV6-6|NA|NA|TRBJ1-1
CASAPTGTNTEAFF
TGTGCCAGCGCCCCCACAGGGACGAACACTGAAGCTTTCTTT
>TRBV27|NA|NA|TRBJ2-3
CASSLLLSDTQYF
TGTGCCAGCAGTTTACTTCTCTCTGATACGCAGTATTTT
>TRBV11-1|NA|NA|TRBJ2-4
CASRQNSGNIQYF
TGTGCCAGCAGACAAAATTCAGGAAACATTCAGTACTTC
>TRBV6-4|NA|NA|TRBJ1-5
CASSELQGQPQHF
TGTGCCAGCAGTGAACTGCAGGGACAGCCCCAGCATTTT
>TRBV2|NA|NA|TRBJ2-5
CASSEGQASTQETQYF
TGTGCCAGCAGTGAAGGACAGGCGAGCACCCAAGAGACCCAGTACTTC
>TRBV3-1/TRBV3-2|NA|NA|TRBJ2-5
CASSHRGAWETQYF
TGTGCCAGCAGCCACCGGGGGGCGTGGGAGACCCAGTACTTC
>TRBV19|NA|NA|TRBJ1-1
CASSISGATEAFF
TGTGCCAGTAGTATTTCAGGGGCCACTGAAGCTTTCTTT
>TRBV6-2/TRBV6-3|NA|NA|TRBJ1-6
CASSRTANNSPLHF
TGTGCCAGCAGCCGGACAGCAAATAATTCACCCCTCCACTTT
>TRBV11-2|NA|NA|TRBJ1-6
CASSLGVWGRDSPLHF
TGTGCCAGCAGCTTAGGGGTTTGGGGCAGAGATTCACCCCTCCACTTT
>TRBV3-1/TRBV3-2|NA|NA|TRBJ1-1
CASSQGAGTEAFF
TGTGCCAGCAGCCAAGGGGCCGGGACAGAAGCTTTCTTT
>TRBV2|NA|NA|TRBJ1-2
CASSEVGQSKYGYTF
TGTGCCAGCAGTGAAGTAGGACAATCCAAGTATGGCTACACCTTC
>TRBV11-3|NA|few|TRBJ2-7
CASPAGGPVWEQYF
TGTGCCAGCCCCGCCGGGGGGCCTGTTTGGGAGCAGTACTTC
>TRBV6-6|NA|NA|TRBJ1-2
CASSARTYGYTF
TGTGCCAGCAGTGCTAGAACCTATGGCTACACCTTC
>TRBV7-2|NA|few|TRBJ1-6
CASSPRGGSGNSPLHF
TGTGCCAGCAGCCCACGGGGGGGGAGTGGGAATTCACCCCTCCACTTT
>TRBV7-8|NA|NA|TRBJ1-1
CASSFVTSHRQAPMNTEAFF
TGTGCCAGCAGCTTTGTTACAAGCCATAGACAGGCCCCTATGAACACTGAAGCTTTCTTT
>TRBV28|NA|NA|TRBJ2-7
CASGQSSYEQYF
TGTGCCAGCGGACAGTCCTCCTACGAGCAGTACTTC